One sample yielded the 26 T cell receptor beta chains listed below, sequenced in a study of beta chain features in type 1 diabetes. The entirety of the isolated RNA underwent reverse transcription, so expressed TCRB transcripts were sequenced. Libraries were prepared by immunoSEQ multiplex PCR; TCRdb keeps only in-frame clonotypes and omits some of them. Here the sample spans tens of thousands of clones, under 35% being singletons. Source material: stem cell memory CD4+ T cells from blood. The receptors come from a young woman in good health.

This clone appeared a few times. The V call is TRBV29-1, the J call TRBJ1-5; 9 bases agree with TRBD1. Per the germline V gene, CDR1 is SQVTM and CDR2 is ANQGSEA. The junction had 1 base not matched to a gene; V was cut back by 6 bases and J by 1 base. The CDR3 covers 13 residues. The DNA of the CDR3 is TGCAGCGTGGGGACAGGGAGCAATCAGCCCCAGCATTTT. Translation gives CSVGTGSNQPQHF.

The chain is built from TRBV4-1 and TRBJ2-7, with TRBD2 identical over 9 bases. The CDR3 sequence is 17 residues long. CDR1 and CDR2 (germline): MGHRA, YSYEKL. V gave up 1 base and J gave up 4 bases; unmatched junction bases: 11. CDR3 sequence reads: CASSQVVAGAFLYEQYF. CDR3 sequence (DNA): TGCGCCAGCAGCCAAGTCGTAGCGGGGGCCTTCCTTTACGAGCAGTACTTC.

This clone was detected only a few times. This chain uses TRBV6-5 with TRBJ1-2; 7 bases align to TRBD1. The CDR3 totals 15 residues. The germline CDR1 and CDR2 sequences are MNHEY and SVGAGI. Losses at the gene ends were 0 bases for V and 7 bases for J; bases not matched to a gene: 8. CDR3 nucleotide sequence: TGTGCCAGCAGTTACTCGATTACAACAGGGGCTGGCTACACCTTC. As protein: CASSYSITTGAGYTF.

This chain joins TRBV18 and TRBJ2-3, with 11 bases lining up with TRBD2. Germline-derived CDR1 and CDR2 are KGHSH and LQKENI. The ends lost 3 bases at V and 5 bases at J; junction bases unmatched: 4. The length of the CDR3 is 15 residues. The CDR3 sequence is CASSPSGGARDTQYF. In nucleotides, the CDR3 is TGTGCCAGCTCACCTAGCGGGGGGGCCAGAGATACGCAGTATTTT.

In its sample, this clone was seen a few times. The chain couples TRBV5-6 to TRBJ2-1, with TRBD1 identical over 7 bases. Germline V gene lookup returns CDR1 SGHDT and CDR2 YYEEEE. The CDR3 has 11 amino acids. The ends lost 4 bases at V and 10 bases at J; junction bases unmatched: 2. Here the CDR3 DNA reads TGTGCCAGCAGCAGGACAGGAGAGCAGTTCTTC. This codes for CASSRTGEQFF.

This clone occurred a few times. This rearrangement joins TRBV7-9 to TRBJ2-5; 11 nucleotides match TRBD1. Germline CDR1 SEHNR, CDR2 FQNEAQ (reference sequence). Germline trimming cut 6 bases from V and 4 bases from J; bases unmatched to any gene: 10. CDR3 length: 16 residues. In DNA form, the CDR3 reads TGTGCCAGCAGTAGACCCGGGACAGGGGGAGCAGAGACCCAGTACTTC. This sequence encodes CASSRPGTGGAETQYF.

This clone was observed a handful of times. This chain links TRBV5-1 with TRBJ2-7; 11 nucleotides agree with TRBD2. Trimming removed 5 bases from V and 5 bases from J; junction bases left unmatched: 3. CDR3 length equals 13 residues. CDR1 and CDR2 from the germline V gene are SGHRS and YFSETQ. Here the CDR3 reads CASRLAGGNEQYF. In DNA, the CDR3 is TGCGCCAGCAGATTAGCGGGAGGGAACGAGCAGTACTTC.

This clone was seen only a few times. This chain connects TRBV5-1 to TRBJ2-3; D gene unclear. The CDR3 is made up of 14 amino acids. Germline CDR1 is SGHRS and CDR2 is YFSETQ. Between the trimmed V and J ends, which lost 0 bases and 2 bases, there was a span of 7 bases. CDR3 nucleotides: TGCGCCAGCAGCTTGGGTTTGGCCACAGATACGCAGTATTTT. It codes for CASSLGLATDTQYF.

This clone occurred a few times. The rearrangement joins TRBV11-2 to TRBJ2-1; possibly TRBD1 for D (6 bases). The germline V gene encodes CDR1 SGHAT and CDR2 FQNNGV. Trimming removed 2 bases from V and 4 bases from J, with 18 bases in between. The CDR3 is 17 residues long. The CDR3 coding sequence is TGTGCCAGCAGCTTATCTCTGGGGCAGGGGATGTACAATGAGCAGTTCTTC. Translating it yields CASSLSLGQGMYNEQFF.

CDR3 sequence reads: CASSREGAGTYNEQFF. The CDR3 region has the DNA TGTGCCAGCAGCCGAGAGGGCGCCGGGACCTACAATGAGCAGTTCTTC. The chain uses TRBV9 and TRBJ2-1, with D perhaps TRBD2 (5 bases). Germline V gene data show CDR1 as SGDLS and CDR2 as YYNGEE. Trimming removed 4 bases at V and 2 bases at J, with 16 bases between. This CDR3 is built from 16 residues.

The J gene is TRBJ2-5, the V gene TRBV7-6; 10 bases agree with TRBD2. Trimming took 5 bases from V and 2 from J; bases not matched to a gene: 2. The germline gives CDR1 SGHVS, CDR2 FNYEAQ. The CDR3 has 14 residues. Here the CDR3 reads CASSKLAGQETQYF. In DNA, the CDR3 is TGTGCCAGCAGCAAACTAGCGGGGCAAGAGACCCAGTACTTC.

The chain joins TRBV6-5 to TRBJ1-1; D perhaps matches TRBD1 (5 bases). This CDR3 is built from 13 residues. The germline gives CDR1 MNHEY, CDR2 SVGAGI. Trimming left V 8 bases short and J 1 base short, with 11 bases between. CDR3 in amino acids: CASQGGQNTEAFF. CDR3 in DNA: TGTGCCAGCCAGGGAGGGCAGAACACTGAAGCTTTCTTT.

The chain combines TRBV7-6 with TRBJ1-3, with TRBD1 matching 9 bases. CDR3 size: 16 residues. Germline CDR1 and CDR2: SGHVS and FNYEAQ. V dropped 3 bases and J dropped 3; count of bases not matched to a gene: 6. CDR3: CASSFGTGGNGNTIYF. The CDR3 coding sequence is TGTGCCAGCAGCTTTGGTACAGGGGGCAATGGAAACACCATATATTTT.

The chain recombines TRBV14 with TRBJ2-7; D is perhaps TRBD1 (6 bases). Trimming stripped 1 base from V and 9 bases from J, with 19 bases between. This CDR3 is 15 amino acids long. The germline V gene encodes CDR1 SGHDN and CDR2 FVKESK. The CDR3 DNA reads TGTGCCAGCAGCCAAGTCAGGGGCCAGCAAGGGTCGCAGTACTTC. As protein: CASSQVRGQQGSQYF.

V is TRBV6-5 and J is TRBJ2-2; 12 bases align to TRBD1. Germline lookup yields CDR1 MNHEY and CDR2 SVGAGI. This CDR3 has 14 amino acids. The V gene end was trimmed by 6 bases and the J gene end by 5 bases; junction bases not matched to a gene: 1. The CDR3 DNA sequence: TGTGCCAGCAGGGGACAGGGGGCAACCGGGGAGCTGTTTTTT. Encoded protein: CASRGQGATGELFF.

This clone appeared once. The chain joins TRBV30 to TRBJ2-2; 7 bases line up with TRBD2. V trimming: 8 bases; J trimming: 2 bases; junction bases outside the gene matches: 8. Germline V lookup: CDR1 GTSNPN, CDR2 SVGIG (reference sequence). The CDR3 covers 14 residues. CDR3 sequence reads: CAVQTSTNTGELFF. DNA for the CDR3: TGTGCCGTCCAGACTAGCACAAACACCGGGGAGCTGTTTTTT. Drawing the rest from reference TRBV30 and TRBJ2-2, the complete variable domain is SQTIHQWPATLVQPVGSPLSLECTVEGTSNPNLYWYRQAAGRGLQLLFYSVGIGQISSEVPQNLSASRPQDRQFILSSKKLLLSDSGFYLCAVQTSTNTGELFFGEGSRLTVL.

This clone was picked up a small number of times. The rearrangement joins TRBV14 to TRBJ2-3; the match to TRBD2 covers 13 bases. Trimming cost V 0 bases and J 2 bases; bases outside gene matches: 5. Looked up from germline, CDR1 is SGHDN and CDR2 is FVKESK. This CDR3 is 18 amino acids long. CDR3 region: CASSQELTSGGSTDTQYF. The CDR3 DNA reads TGTGCCAGCAGCCAAGAACTGACTAGCGGGGGGTCCACAGATACGCAGTATTTT.

J is TRBJ2-7 and V is TRBV18, with 7 bases matching TRBD2. J gave up 2 bases and V 6 bases, and 7 bases lay outside the gene matches. Germline-derived CDR1 and CDR2 are KGHSH and LQKENI. CDR3 length equals 14 residues. The DNA for the CDR3 is TGTGCCAGCTCTGGTCAGCGGGAAGCCTACGAGCAGTACTTC. It translates to CASSGQREAYEQYF.

The chain is built from TRBV4-2 and TRBJ2-7, with TRBD2 matching 13 bases. The CDR3 is 16 amino acids. V lost 8 bases, J lost 3 bases, and 10 bases stayed unmatched. In germline, CDR1 is LGHNA, CDR2 YNFKEQ. Written as DNA, the CDR3 is TGTGCCAGCGGAAACGGCGGGACTAGCGGGGTCTACGAGCAGTACTTC. It specifies CASGNGGTSGVYEQYF.

This chain links TRBV11-3 with TRBJ1-2; 7 bases align to TRBD1. J was trimmed by 7 bases and V by 5 bases; bases with no gene match: 7. This CDR3 has 13 residues. Germline V CDR1 and CDR2: SGHNT, YENEEA. The CDR3 spells CASSPRQGGGYTF. DNA of the CDR3: TGTGCCAGCAGCCCCCGACAGGGCGGTGGCTACACCTTC.

V usage is TRBV5-6 and J usage is TRBJ1-5; no reliable D call. V was cut by 4 bases and J by 4 bases, with 6 bases left in between. Germline CDR1 reads SGHDT; CDR2 reads YYEEEE. There are 12 residues in the CDR3. The CDR3 nucleotides read TGTGCCAGCAGCCTCTATAATCAGCCCCAGCATTTT. Amino acids: CASSLYNQPQHF. Complete variable domain (other parts from reference TRBV5-6 and TRBJ1-5): DAGVTQSPTHLIKTRGQQVTLRCSPKSGHDTVSWYQQALGQGPQFIFQYYEEEERQRGNFPDRFSGHQFPNYSSELNVNALLLGDSALYLCASSLYNQPQHFGDGTRLSIL.

This chain uses TRBV4-1 with TRBJ2-4; 8 positions agree with TRBD1. Trimming took 1 base from V and 4 from J; bases not matched to a gene: 12. CDR1 and CDR2 (germline): MGHRA, YSYEKL. This CDR3 has 18 amino acids. The CDR3 nucleotides read TGCGCCAGCAGCCAAGGGGCGCCTCCAGGACAGGGTAAAAACATTCAGTACTTC. Amino acids: CASSQGAPPGQGKNIQYF.

This chain uses TRBV30 with TRBJ1-2; D is undetermined. Trimming left V 0 bases short and J 6 bases short, with 5 bases between. This CDR3 region has 11 residues. The V gene's germline CDR1 is GTSNPN and CDR2 SVGIG (reference sequence). This chain's CDR3 is CAWSVHDGYTF. The CDR3 nucleotides are TGTGCCTGGAGTGTACACGATGGCTACACCTTC.

This clone was seen more than once but under ten times. The chain combines TRBV18 with TRBJ2-5; D is possibly TRBD2 (6 bases). CDR1 and CDR2 (germline): KGHSH, LQKENI. The CDR3 totals 12 residues. Trimming took off 3 bases at V and 7 bases at J, with 9 bases between the two ends. The CDR3 sequence: CASSPEGLTQYF. CDR3 DNA sequence: TGTGCCAGCTCACCGGAGGGATTGACCCAGTACTTC.

The chain carries TRBV5-4 and TRBJ1-3; TRBD1 matches at 7 bases. After removal of 4 bases from V and 0 bases from J, the junction contained 16 bases not matched to a gene. CDR1 and CDR2 (germline): SGHNT, YYREEE (reference sequence). The CDR3 has 19 amino acids. The CDR3 reads CASSPGGSGMGFSGNTIYF. The CDR3 coding sequence is TGTGCCAGCAGCCCAGGGGGATCGGGGATGGGTTTCTCTGGAAACACCATATATTTT.

This rearrangement joins TRBV7-2 to TRBJ2-7; 7 nucleotides match TRBD1. Unmatched junction bases numbered 4, after V lost 5 bases and J lost 6 bases. CDR1 is SGHTA, CDR2 FQGNSA, per germline. This CDR3 has 12 amino acids. Written as DNA, the CDR3 is TGTGCCAGCAGCAGGGACAGTGGCGAGCAGTACTTC. This codes for CASSRDSGEQYF.